These T cell receptor beta chains were read from a single sample in a study of human T cells and chemical hapten exposure. Each CDR3 protein is one row after TCRdb ran MiXCR on the RACE reads. In the table there are about 120,000 distinct CDR3 sequences, roughly 13% of which are singletons. Sequenced material: whole blood, taken in connection with sensitization to the hapten diphenylcyclopropenone (DPC). These receptors originate from a man aged 18 to 29 with alopecia areata. Some clones in this sample may be carry-over from other donors' samples. Both conserved end residues are part of each CDR3. The D gene is left open where the match is weak. Clone size is shown for a subset of rows, as once, few, many or a class of expanded clone.

size: few
D: -
V: TRBV14
J: TRBJ2-3
CDR3: CASSQEAGYTDTQYF
DNA: TGTGCCAGCAGCCAAGAGGCGGGGTACACAGATACGCAGTATTTT

size: few
D: TRBD1
V: TRBV6-2/TRBV6-3
J: TRBJ2-7
CDR3: CASSYSGQGSYEQYF
DNA: TGTGCCAGCAGTTACTCGGGACAGGGATCCTACGAGCAGTACTTC

size: few
D: -
V: TRBV4-1
J: TRBJ2-5
CDR3: CASSQNSAGWETQYF
DNA: TGCGCCAGCAGCCAAAATTCGGCCGGGTGGGAGACCCAGTACTTC

size: -
D: -
V: TRBV2
J: TRBJ1-2
CDR3: CASSEGTANYGYTF
DNA: TGTGCCAGCAGTGAAGGGACGGCTAACTATGGCTACACCTTC

size: many
D: TRBD2
V: TRBV20-1
J: TRBJ2-5
CDR3: CSASTSGGSQETQYF
DNA: TGCAGTGCTAGCACTAGCGGGGGATCTCAAGAGACCCAGTACTTC

size: few
D: TRBD1
V: TRBV7-9
J: TRBJ2-3
CDR3: CASSRTVGGSGVDTQYF
DNA: TGTGCCAGCAGCCGAACGGTAGGGGGCTCCGGAGTGGATACGCAGTATTTT

size: many
D: TRBD2
V: TRBV7-2
J: TRBJ2-4
CDR3: CASSLGTSGRRAKNIQYF
DNA: TGTGCCAGCAGCTTAGGGACTAGCGGGCGCCGAGCCAAAAACATTCAGTACTTC

size: few
D: -
V: TRBV5-4
J: TRBJ1-2
CDR3: CASSQTERSGYTF
DNA: TGTGCCAGCAGCCAGACAGAAAGAAGCGGCTACACCTTC

size: once
D: -
V: TRBV5-4
J: TRBJ2-3
CDR3: CASTTPGVPMDTQYF
DNA: TGTGCCAGCACCACTCCGGGGGTGCCTATGGATACGCAGTATTTT

size: -
D: -
V: TRBV6-1
J: TRBJ2-6
CDR3: CASTYSSGANVLTF
DNA: TGTGCCAGCACATACAGCTCTGGGGCCAACGTCCTGACTTTC